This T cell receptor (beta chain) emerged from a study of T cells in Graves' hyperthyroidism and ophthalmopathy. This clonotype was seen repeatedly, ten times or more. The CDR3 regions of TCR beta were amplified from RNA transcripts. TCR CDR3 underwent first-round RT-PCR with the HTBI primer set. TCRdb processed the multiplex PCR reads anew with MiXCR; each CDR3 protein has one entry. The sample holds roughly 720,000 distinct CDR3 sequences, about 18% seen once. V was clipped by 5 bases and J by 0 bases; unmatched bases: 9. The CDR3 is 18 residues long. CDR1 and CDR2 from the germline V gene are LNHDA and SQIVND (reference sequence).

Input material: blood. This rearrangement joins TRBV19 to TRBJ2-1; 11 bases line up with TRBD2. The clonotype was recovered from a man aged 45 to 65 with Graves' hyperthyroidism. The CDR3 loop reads CASSVTSGTYSSYNEQFF. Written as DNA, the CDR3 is TGTGCCAGTAGTGTGACTAGCGGGACTTATAGCTCCTACAATGAGCAGTTCTTC. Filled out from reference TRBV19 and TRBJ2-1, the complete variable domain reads DGGITQSPKYLFRKEGQNVTLSCEQNLNHDAMYWYRQDPGQGLRLIYYSQIVNDFQKGDIAEGYSVSREKKESFPLTVTSAQKNPTAFYLCASSVTSGTYSSYNEQFFGPGTRLTVL.